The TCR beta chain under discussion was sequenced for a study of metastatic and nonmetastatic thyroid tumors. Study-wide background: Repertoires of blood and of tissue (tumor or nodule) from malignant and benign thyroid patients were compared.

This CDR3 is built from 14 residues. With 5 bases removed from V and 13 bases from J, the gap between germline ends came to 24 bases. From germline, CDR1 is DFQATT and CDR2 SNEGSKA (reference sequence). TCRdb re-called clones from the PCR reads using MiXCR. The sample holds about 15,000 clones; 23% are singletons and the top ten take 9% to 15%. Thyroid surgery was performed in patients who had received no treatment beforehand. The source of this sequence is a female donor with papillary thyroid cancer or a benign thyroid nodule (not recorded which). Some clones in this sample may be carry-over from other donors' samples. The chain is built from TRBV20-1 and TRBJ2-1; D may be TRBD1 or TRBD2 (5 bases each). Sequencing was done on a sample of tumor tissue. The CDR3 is CSAPRDRLYGDQFF. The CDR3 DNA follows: TGCAGTGCTCCCCGTGACAGACTGTACGGGGATCAGTTCTTC.